A selection of T cell receptor beta chains follows, all from one sample in a study of identical twins' blood T cells. MiXCR, applied by TCRdb to the 5' RACE reads, yields one record per CDR3 protein. The sample lists fewer than 450,000 distinct CDR3 sequences, roughly 28% occurring once. Material: PBMCs. These receptor sequences come from a woman aged 18-49 years in good health. CDR3s include the opening cysteine and the closing phenylalanine or tryptophan. The D gene is left open where the match is weak.

D gene | J gene | V gene | CDR3 protein
NA | TRBJ1-3 | TRBV6-6 | CASSSPGSGNTIYF
NA | TRBJ1-1 | TRBV5-1 | CASSLLGPLNTEAFF
NA | TRBJ1-5 | TRBV6-6 | CASSLRVYNQPQHF
TRBD2 | TRBJ2-7 | TRBV5-1 | CASSLGLADEQYF
NA | TRBJ1-3 | TRBV30 | CAWDWGGNTIYF
NA | TRBJ1-1 | TRBV25-1 | CASSFQPNTEAFF
NA | TRBJ1-2 | TRBV12-3/TRBV12-4 | CASTQGQIIRGYTF
TRBD1 | TRBJ1-5 | TRBV9 | CSSSVGTGNQPQHF
TRBD1 | TRBJ1-4 | TRBV12-3/TRBV12-4 | CASRGDRGKTNEKLFF
NA | TRBJ1-5 | TRBV20-1 | CSVSGDRSNQPQHF
NA | TRBJ2-5 | TRBV27 | CASKYPPEETQYF
TRBD1 | TRBJ1-5 | TRBV12-3/TRBV12-4 | CASSKDRASNQPQHF
NA | TRBJ2-2 | TRBV12-5 | CASGLQNGELFF
TRBD1 | TRBJ1-4 | TRBV3-1 | CASSHQGASNEKLFF
NA | TRBJ2-7 | TRBV6-6 | CASMALQTTYEQYF
NA | TRBJ2-3 | TRBV20-1 | CSAREPRTSTDTQYF
NA | TRBJ2-2 | TRBV4-3 | CASSQGWSNAGELFF
TRBD2 | TRBJ2-2 | TRBV9 | CASSVFAGGNPNTGELFF
TRBD2 | TRBJ2-2 | TRBV12-3/TRBV12-4 | CASSLSAGVLGELFF
NA | TRBJ2-7 | TRBV20-1 | CSARTGTHSYEQYF
TRBD1 | TRBJ1-2 | TRBV19 | CASSMGRTGSGYTF
NA | TRBJ2-3 | TRBV27 | CASSPRRGALGRGTTDTQYF
NA | TRBJ2-5 | TRBV20-1 | CSARDGLMTGVNQETQYF
TRBD1 | TRBJ1-5 | TRBV6-2/TRBV6-3 | CASTTLAGGYQPQHF
NA | TRBJ1-1 | TRBV2 | CASTPDRLNTEAFF
TRBD1 | TRBJ1-1 | TRBV27 | CASSFLRGTGISTEAFF
NA | TRBJ1-5 | TRBV5-6 | CASSLDPFSNQPQHF
TRBD1 | TRBJ1-4 | TRBV6-6 | CASSPPGQGEEKLFF
TRBD2 | TRBJ2-1 | TRBV5-1 | CASSFGTSGINEQFF
TRBD1 | TRBJ2-4 | TRBV6-6 | CASSYTTGGENIQYF
NA | TRBJ2-1 | TRBV9 | CASSGQGTYNEQFF
TRBD2 | TRBJ2-3 | TRBV20-1 | CSAASGTSGRDDTQYF
NA | TRBJ2-7 | TRBV20-1 | CSAHQSSDEQYF
TRBD1 | TRBJ1-4 | TRBV15 | CATSRDKGQGGEKLFF
NA | TRBJ1-1 | TRBV9 | CASSVDRMNTEAFF
TRBD2 | TRBJ2-2 | TRBV3-1 | CASSGRLAGKNGELFF
NA | TRBJ1-1 | TRBV7-9 | CASSLVQGNTEAFF
NA | TRBJ1-2 | TRBV5-5 | CASSFAQGEAYGYTF
NA | TRBJ1-1 | TRBV11-1 | CASRELGEGTEAFF
TRBD1 | TRBJ1-1 | TRBV20-1 | CSARQGSMNTEAFF
NA | TRBJ2-7 | TRBV6-2/TRBV6-3 | CASSYDGSYEQYF
TRBD1 | TRBJ1-1 | TRBV7-9 | CASSLRSWTGRGATEAFF
NA | TRBJ2-5 | TRBV7-2 | CASSFGYGKTQYF
TRBD2 | TRBJ2-7 | TRBV10-3 | CAISETSGYEQYF
TRBD2 | TRBJ2-2 | TRBV6-5 | CTSCTSGGDGELFF
NA | TRBJ1-1 | TRBV11-1 | CASSLQSSEAFF
NA | TRBJ1-2 | TRBV19 | CASSIRDKNGYTF
TRBD1 | TRBJ1-1 | TRBV29-1 | CSVARQGADTEAFF
NA | TRBJ2-3 | TRBV9 | CASSVNTLTDTQYF
TRBD1 | TRBJ1-4 | TRBV7-6 | CASSFGTEVQLFF
NA | TRBJ2-1 | TRBV9 | CASSATQSSYNEQFF
TRBD2 | TRBJ2-7 | TRBV20-1 | CSARDLTSGGNEQYF